This paragraph reports one T cell receptor beta chain. As yet, its antigen is unknown. Profiled with immunoSEQ multiplex PCR; TCRdb holds only in-frame clones, not every one. The table includes about 66,000 clones, 70% to 80% detected once. This specimen comes from a study of T cell responses to AZD1222 COVID-19 vaccine. Study-level points and caveats: Clonal diversity may have been underestimated, and the donors were mostly white British, with more females than males.

V shed 1 base and J shed 6 bases, with 14 bases lying between them. The CDR3 totals 15 residues. CDR1 is SGHAT and CDR2 is FQNNGV in the germline V gene. The specimen was peripheral blood, collected 28 days after the second AZD1222 dose. The rearrangement links TRBV11-2 to TRBJ2-3; D is unclear. This TCR was recovered from an adult who received the AZD1222 COVID-19 vaccine. In nucleotides, the CDR3 is TGTGCCAGCAGCTTAGTATCCTTCACCGGGGATACGCAGTATTTT. Translated: CASSLVSFTGDTQYF.